Each of the 24 T cell receptor beta chains below was sequenced from the same sample in a study of control samples from healthy donors and cancer patients. TCRdb's copy holds only in-frame clones and misses some; the assay was immunoSEQ multiplex PCR. The sample comprises 150,000 to 200,000 clones, about 92% of which are singletons, and over 1.1% rests with the top ten. Input material: blood. Receptor source: a man aged 25 to 45 in good health.

The DNA of the CDR3 is TGCAGTATTAAGGACAGGGCCGGCGCAGATACGCAGTATTTT. Translation gives CSIKDRAGADTQYF. The chain recombines TRBV29-1 with TRBJ2-3; 8 bases line up with TRBD1. This CDR3 is 14 amino acids long. CDR1 SQVTM and CDR2 ANQGSEA come from the germline V gene.

The chain has TRBV30 and TRBJ1-3, with TRBD1 as a possible D gene (5 bases). V lost 4 bases to trimming and J lost 1 base, with 17 bases between them. Germline CDR1 reads GTSNPN; CDR2 reads SVGIG (reference sequence). The CDR3 consists of 16 residues. The CDR3 sequence is CAWKRGRYSSGNTIYF. CDR3 nucleotides: TGTGCCTGGAAGAGGGGCAGATACTCTTCTGGAAACACCATATATTTT.

The chain joins TRBV5-1 to TRBJ2-3; 11 bases align to TRBD2. The V gene's germline CDR1 is SGHRS and CDR2 YFSETQ. The CDR3 has 18 residues. The V gene end was trimmed by 4 bases and the J gene end by 2 bases; junction bases not matched to a gene: 12. The CDR3 DNA sequence: TGCGCCAGCAGCCATATTAGCGGGGGGGCTACTTACACAGATACGCAGTATTTT. Translating gives CASSHISGGATYTDTQYF.

The rearrangement uses TRBV12-5 and TRBJ1-5; D not resolved. V gave up 1 base and J gave up 0 bases, with 4 bases separating them. CDR1 and CDR2 (germline): LGHNT, FRNRAP. The CDR3 is made up of 14 amino acids. CDR3 residues: CASGLESSNQPQHF. In DNA, the CDR3 is TGTGCTAGTGGTTTGGAAAGTAGCAATCAGCCCCAGCATTTT.

This clone came up a few times. The sample holds other DNA sequences that translate to the same CDR3. V gene TRBV3-1 (or the pseudogene TRBV3-2) combines with J gene TRBJ1-6, with D unresolved. The germline V and J ends were trimmed by 1 base and 10 bases, with 8 bases remaining between them. The CDR3 runs to 13 residues. Per germline, CDR1 LGHDT and CDR2 YNNKEL (reference sequence). The DNA for the CDR3 is TGTGCCAGCAGCCAAGTTCGGGAATCACCCCTCCACTTT. Translating it yields CASSQVRESPLHF.

The genes are TRBV11-2 and TRBJ2-2; 14 bases are a match to TRBD2. Germline V CDR1 and CDR2: SGHAT, FQNNGV. V lost 5 bases and J lost 5; bases outside the gene matches: 7. The CDR3 runs to 17 residues. DNA for the CDR3: TGTGCCAGCAGCCACAGACTAGCGGGGGGGCGAACCGGGGAGCTGTTTTTT. Amino acids: CASSHRLAGGRTGELFF. Full variable domain (rest looked up from reference TRBV11-2 and TRBJ2-2): EAGVAQSPRYKIIEKRQSVAFWCNPISGHATLYWYQQILGQGPKLLIQFQNNGVVDDSQLPKDRFSAERLKGVDSTLKIQPAKLEDSAVYLCASSHRLAGGRTGELFFGEGSRLTVL.

The V gene is TRBV20-1, the J gene TRBJ2-7; D ambiguous. From germline, CDR1 is DFQATT and CDR2 SNEGSKA (reference sequence). Deletions cut 3 bases from V and 3 bases from J, with 12 bases between. The CDR3 loop spans 13 amino acids. CDR3 bases: TGCAGTGCTAGTCGGCAGGTCAACTACGAGCAGTACTTC. Translated, it gives CSASRQVNYEQYF.

This chain links TRBV7-9 with TRBJ2-5, with a possible D match to TRBD1 (5 bases). The V gene lost 1 base and the J gene lost 3 bases, with 12 bases spanning the gap. CDR1 is SEHNR and CDR2 is FQNEAQ in the germline V gene (reference sequence). There are 15 residues in the CDR3. The CDR3 protein is CASSLGSGKEETQYF. Here the CDR3 DNA reads TGTGCCAGCAGCTTAGGGTCAGGGAAGGAAGAGACCCAGTACTTC.

This clone occurred once. The CDR3, as DNA: TGTGCCAGCAGTTACCGGGACAGGGGTACCTACGAGCAGTACTTC. This translates into CASSYRDRGTYEQYF. The chain recombines TRBV6-5 with TRBJ2-7; 10 bases map to TRBD1. Losses at the gene ends were 2 bases for V and 2 bases for J; bases not matched to a gene: 3. The CDR3 extends over 15 amino acids. Germline V gene lookup returns CDR1 MNHEY and CDR2 SVGAGI.

J is TRBJ1-2 and V is TRBV6-5; the D is unclear. Germline CDR1 reads MNHEY; CDR2 reads SVGAGI. The CDR3 covers 12 residues. V dropped 5 bases and J dropped 1 base, with 5 bases sitting between them. Here the CDR3 reads CASSPDNYGYTF. CDR3 coding DNA: TGTGCCAGCAGTCCAGATAACTATGGCTACACCTTC.

The chain has TRBV11-2 and TRBJ2-7; possible D gene TRBD2, 7 bases. Trimming shortened V by 3 bases and J by 3 bases, and 18 bases separated the two germline ends. The V gene's germline CDR1 is SGHAT and CDR2 FQNNGV. This CDR3 has 16 amino acids. CDR3 region: CASSLGGPGLLYEQYF. In DNA, the CDR3 is TGTGCCAGCAGCTTGGGGGGGCCAGGATTACTCTACGAGCAGTACTTC.

The chain carries TRBV30 and TRBJ1-2, with 7 bases aligning to TRBD1. The J segment lost 1 base and the V segment lost 5 bases, leaving 7 bases of the junction unmatched. The CDR3 contains 14 residues. The germline CDR1 and CDR2 sequences are GTSNPN and SVGIG (reference sequence). As DNA, the CDR3 is TGTGCCTGGCTGGACAGGCGGGTTAACTATGGCTACACCTTC. It yields the protein CAWLDRRVNYGYTF.

V and J are TRBV29-1 and TRBJ2-7; TRBD1 is a possible D gene (6 bases). Trimming pared 1 base from V and 3 bases from J, leaving 10 bases between. Germline-derived CDR1 and CDR2 are SQVTM and ANQGSEA. CDR3 size: 13 residues. CDR3 sequence reads: CSVEVVGGYEQYF. CDR3 DNA sequence: TGCAGCGTTGAAGTGGTAGGGGGCTACGAGCAGTACTTC.

This clone was recorded only once. In nucleotides, the CDR3 is TGTGCCAGTAGTATAGATGGGTTGAGAATGTGGGAGACCCAGTACTTC. Its translation is CASSIDGLRMWETQYF. V usage is TRBV19 and J usage is TRBJ2-5, with D uncertain. Trimming stripped 0 bases from V and 5 bases from J, with 16 bases between. This CDR3 has 16 residues. Germline V gene data show CDR1 as LNHDA and CDR2 as SQIVND (reference sequence).

This clone was detected once. The same CDR3 is also encoded by other DNA sequences in this sample. This chain connects TRBV5-1 to TRBJ1-1, with D possibly being TRBD1 (6 bases). V was shortened by 0 bases and J by 1 base, with 7 bases between the two germline ends. The germline V gene has CDR1 SGHRS and CDR2 YFSETQ. The CDR3 runs to 14 residues. This CDR3 reads CASSLEGGNTEAFF. Written as DNA, the CDR3 is TGCGCCAGCAGCTTGGAAGGGGGGAACACTGAAGCTTTCTTT.

The V call is TRBV4-1, the J call TRBJ2-1; 7 bases map to TRBD2. The CDR3 has 16 residues. Per the germline V gene, CDR1 is MGHRA and CDR2 is YSYEKL. With V trimmed by 1 base and J by 4 bases, 7 bases remained unmatched. The chain's CDR3 is CASSQAPLLAYNEQFF. The CDR3 DNA is TGCGCCAGCAGCCAAGCCCCCCTACTAGCGTACAATGAGCAGTTCTTC.

This chain links TRBV7-2 with TRBJ1-1; D is undetermined. Trimming cost V 3 bases and J 1 base, with 6 bases left between them. CDR1 is SGHTA and CDR2 is FQGNSA in the germline V gene. CDR3 length equals 13 residues. As DNA, the CDR3 is TGTGCCAGCAGCTTCCAAGGGAACACTGAAGCTTTCTTT. Translation gives CASSFQGNTEAFF.

The chain employs TRBV6-4 and TRBJ1-1; TRBD1 agrees at 10 bases. The CDR3 is 15 amino acids. With V trimmed by 6 bases and J by 6 bases, 10 bases remained unmatched. Germline values: CDR1 MRHNA, CDR2 SNTAGT. CDR3 DNA: TGTGCCAGCAGCCCCGGGACAGGGGATACAGCTGAAGCTTTCTTT. Amino acids: CASSPGTGDTAEAFF.

Only a few counts were recorded for this clone. The rearrangement joins TRBV30 to TRBJ1-5; possibly TRBD1 for D (5 bases). V lost 3 bases and J lost 6, with 12 bases in between. This CDR3 region has 13 residues. CDR1 and CDR2 from the germline V gene are GTSNPN and SVGIG (reference sequence). CDR3 nucleotides: TGTGCCTGGAGCCCACCTGGGGGTCAGCCCCAGCATTTT. Residues: CAWSPPGGQPQHF. The variable domain in full, with the rest retrieved from reference TRBV30 and TRBJ1-5, is SQTIHQWPATLVQPVGSPLSLECTVEGTSNPNLYWYRQAAGRGLQLLFYSVGIGQISSEVPQNLSASRPQDRQFILSSKKLLLSDSGFYLCAWSPPGGQPQHFGDGTRLSIL.

This chain links TRBV6-5 with TRBJ1-6, with a tentative D call TRBD1 (5 bases). Germline V gene lookup returns CDR1 MNHEY and CDR2 SVGAGI. The CDR3 totals 15 residues. V was clipped by 4 bases and J by 10 bases, with 17 bases between them. CDR3 sequence: CASSFRGIEGSPLHF. CDR3 DNA sequence: TGTGCCAGCAGTTTCCGGGGGATAGAAGGATCACCCCTCCACTTT.

The rearrangement links TRBV30 to TRBJ1-5; the D gene is possibly TRBD1 (5 bases). Germline V lookup: CDR1 GTSNPN, CDR2 SVGIG (reference sequence). Trimming removed 3 bases at V and 1 base at J, with 13 bases between. The CDR3 extends over 15 amino acids. CDR3 bases: TGTGCCTGGAGCCCGAGGGGCGGGAGCAATCAGCCCCAGCATTTT. It encodes CAWSPRGGSNQPQHF.

J is TRBJ1-6 and V is TRBV7-9, with TRBD1 as a possible D gene (5 bases). The length of the CDR3 is 13 residues. Germline CDR1 and CDR2: SEHNR and FQNEAQ (reference sequence). The V gene lost 1 base and the J gene lost 9 bases, with 7 bases spanning the gap. In DNA form, the CDR3 reads TGTGCCAGCAGCTTAGACGGGGCTTCACCCCTCCACTTT. Encoded protein: CASSLDGASPLHF.

The rearrangement links TRBV24-1 to TRBJ1-1; D possibly corresponds to TRBD1 (6 bases). Trimming removed 5 bases from V and 3 bases from J, with 12 bases in between. Germline-derived CDR1 and CDR2 are KGHDR and SFDVKD. The CDR3 is 14 amino acids. The CDR3 DNA reads as TGTGCCACCAGTGGGGGGAGGGGGGACACTGAAGCTTTCTTT. It is translated as CATSGGRGDTEAFF.

V usage is TRBV30 and J usage is TRBJ1-1; TRBD1 matches 7 bases. Germline CDR1 GTSNPN, CDR2 SVGIG (reference sequence). The CDR3 is 15 amino acids. Losses at the gene ends were 4 bases for V and 5 bases for J; bases not matched to a gene: 13. This CDR3 reads CAWTWTGGLGTEAFF. In DNA form, the CDR3 reads TGTGCCTGGACCTGGACAGGTGGATTGGGAACTGAAGCTTTCTTT.